Reported below is one T cell receptor beta chain. In its sample, this clonotype was seen a few times. Its antigen specificity is not known. The sample holds no much larger clone one base away, and base qualities are not on file. The data derive from a study of yellow fever vaccine responses in identical twins (dated by TCRdb to 2016 to 2018). As for the study more broadly: In identical twins, the study followed T cell clones that responded to the vaccine with precision.

Its CDR3 holds 14 amino acids, cysteine through phenylalanine. Only the CDR3 DNA stays, 42 bases, in frame from base 1. Trimming removed 8 bases from V and 11 bases from J, leaving 24 bases between the germline ends. Library preparation employed RT-PCR. TCRdb lists the instrument as Illumina HiSeq 2500. TCRdb passed the public sequencing reads through fastp at Q25 and MiXCR, retaining productive beta sequences. Each entry is one CDR3 protein sequence, shown with its most common DNA and genes. The sample contains around 530 distinct CDR3 sequences, 70% of them found a single time. The ten largest clones capture about a tenth of the sample. Findings and caveats that apply to the study as a whole: The authors reported that the T cell response to vaccination in identical twins appeared partly convergent and partly personalized.

This clonotype originated in a female donor who received the yellow fever vaccine. The sequenced sample was T cells from blood (PBMCs), unsorted or a sorted subset (not recorded which), obtained before or after yellow fever vaccination (not recorded which). The chain couples TRBV23-1 to TRBJ1-1, and TRBD1 may be the D gene, going by 6 matching bases. TRBV23-1 is identified as an open reading frame with a role that is uncertain. For the CDR3, the sequence is CASYRRGLCGLAFF. The sequence in DNA is TGCGCCAGCTATAGACGGGGGCTTTGTGGCTTGGCTTTCTTT.